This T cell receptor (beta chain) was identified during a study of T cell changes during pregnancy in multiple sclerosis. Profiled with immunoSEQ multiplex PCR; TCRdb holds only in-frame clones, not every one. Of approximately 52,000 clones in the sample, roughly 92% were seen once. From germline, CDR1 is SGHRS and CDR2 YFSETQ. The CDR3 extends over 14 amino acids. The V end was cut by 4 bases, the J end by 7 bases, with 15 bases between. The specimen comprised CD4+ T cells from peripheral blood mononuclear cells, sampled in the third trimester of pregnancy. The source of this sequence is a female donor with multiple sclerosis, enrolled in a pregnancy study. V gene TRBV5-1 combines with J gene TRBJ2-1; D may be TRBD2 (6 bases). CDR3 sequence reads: CASSRERVGNEQFF. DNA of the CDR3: TGCGCCAGCAGCCGCGAGCGGGTGGGGAATGAGCAGTTCTTC.